This record covers a single TCR beta chain. PCR primers comprised 60 Vbeta and 13 Jbeta primers. Per the original data handling: As a later analysis found, there were tens of millions of unique TCR beta chains, of which some 10 million were shared. Generated by immunoSEQ multiplex PCR, the TCRdb table keeps only in-frame clones and is missing some. V and J calls and clone size follow that table, whereas D and trimming were derived from the DNA. The sample shows 150,000 to 200,000 clones, around 78% of them seen only once. The data belong to a study of cytomegalovirus exposure and HLA in healthy donors. Germline V gives CDR1 LNHDA, CDR2 SQIVND (reference sequence). This CDR3 contains 12 residues. Trimming cost V 5 bases and J 4 bases, with 8 bases left between them.

The sample was PBMCs. This chain links TRBV19 with TRBJ1-2; D is unresolved. The sequence was obtained from a woman between 40 and 50 years old in good health and CMV-seropositive. DNA for the CDR3: TGTGCCAGTAGTGACACTGGCTATGGCTACACCTTC. Translating gives CASSDTGYGYTF. Looking up the rest from reference TRBV19 and TRBJ1-2 gives the full variable domain: DGGITQSPKYLFRKEGQNVTLSCEQNLNHDAMYWYRQDPGQGLRLIYYSQIVNDFQKGDIAEGYSVSREKKESFPLTVTSAQKNPTAFYLCASSDTGYGYTFGSGTRLTVV.